A selection of T cell receptor beta chains follows, all from one sample in a study of CD8 T cells in Susac syndrome. Each CDR3 protein gets one entry after TCRdb re-called the immunoSEQ multiplex PCR reads with MiXCR. Seen here are about 52,000 distinct CDR3 sequences, 90% to 95% observed once, and the top ten hold roughly 0.5%. Sequencing was carried out using CD8+ T cells from PBMCs. These receptors were collected from a human donor with multiple sclerosis. Each CDR3 is given without its conserved first and last residue.

v_call cdr3_length cdr3_aa
TRBV30 12 AWSVVNAVDTQY
TRBV21-1 16 ASRTRVFLLNTNTEAF
TRBV9 13 ASSDSWSSGNTIY
TRBV7-9 13 ASSSPWGADYGYT
TRBV20-1 11 SVGGRDVTEAF
TRBV12-3/TRBV12-4 11 ASSSGDRETQY
TRBV29-1 10 SLLSAYNEQF
TRBV6-4 13 ASSRETEGDTEAF
TRBV6-5 19 ASSYATPGLAGATSYNEQF
TRBV5-1 13 ASSLASWGKETQY
TRBV6-2/TRBV6-3 12 ASTLTDARIPLH
TRBV19 12 ASSPQGIATEAF
TRBV6-1 13 ASSESSGGAYEQY
TRBV7-9 14 ASSHRDMLGTGELF
TRBV9 13 ASSVGGETEYEQY
TRBV13 12 ASSRQGGREPQH
TRBV12-3/TRBV12-4 12 ASSLATGPYGYT
TRBV7-9 16 ASSFRDSGTATNEKLF
TRBV27 14 ASARTGAFLNYGYT
TRBV13 14 ASSPGGTGTQETQY
TRBV2 11 ASSVRVQVEQY
TRBV28 12 ASSLETDSYEQY
TRBV7-2 12 ASNTGTGYDEQF
TRBV3-1 16 ASSQEGGDRSPPYEQY
TRBV4-2 11 ASRSGSYNEQF
TRBV10-3 9 AISGGFEQY
TRBV21-1 10 ASRQLYTEAF
TRBV27 11 ASSFFGQETQY
TRBV13 16 ASSLGRRGGSGANVLT
TRBV6-5 15 ASSYSSVAFSTDTQY
TRBV2 13 ASSELRGSADTQY
TRBV4-2 13 ASSQIQDHPYEQY
TRBV7-9 11 ASIPPLGEKLF
TRBV28 12 ASSFENSTDTQY
TRBV29-1 13 SVEDYQGVGYGYT
TRBV20-1 12 SARPPAPWETQY
TRBV28 13 ASSLKRGRQETQY
TRBV4-3 13 ASSQDIGGRYEQY
TRBV4-1 12 ASSRTGFQETQY
TRBV29-1 12 SVFLEARNTEAF
TRBV12-5 10 ASGSDSYEQY
TRBV7-7 13 ASSLEDRVWETQY